This T cell receptor beta chain was retrieved from a study of T cell repertoires in cytomegalovirus infection. Study-level information: Indications came from public TCR beta signatures; they pointed to CMV infection and to a matching HLA type. Study-level results: Based on cumulative public TCR beta family frequency, carriers of CMV plus the relevant HLA were identified. Dominant in the ex vivo response were TCR beta clonotypes restricted by HLA-C and specific for CMV.

Notes on this clonotype: Its antigen is not known.

Germline values: CDR1 SGHAT, CDR2 FQNNGV. The CDR3 length is 17 residues. Trimming pared 5 bases from V and 0 bases from J, leaving 19 bases between. In TCRdb, the reads were re-called with MiXCR into one record per CDR3 protein. The sample has about 110,000 distinct CDR3 sequences; 30% are singletons. Specimen: CD8+ T cells from cultured PBMCs, collected from culture after CMV antigen stimulation. The TCR was taken from a human donor in good health (CMV status not recorded). Some clones in this sample may be carry-over from other donors' samples. V gene TRBV11-2 combines with J gene TRBJ1-1, with D possibly matching TRBD1 (6 bases). As DNA, the CDR3 is TGTGCCAGCAGCGTCACACAGGGACCTGGGATGAACACTGAAGCTTTCTTT. Its protein product is CASSVTQGPGMNTEAFF.